The next 28 T cell receptor beta chains were all read from a single sample in a study of blood T cell repertoires in COVID-19. Repertoires were generated with immunoSEQ multiplex PCR, while TCRdb's copy carries only in-frame clones and drops some. The sample comprises about 140,000 clones, over 60% of which are singletons, and under 15% rests with the top ten. The sequenced sample was peripheral blood. Receptors originate from a man at least 80 years old with acute or convalescent COVID-19.

The CDR3 reads CASSFGQGYGYTF. For the CDR3, the DNA is TGTGCCAGCAGCTTTGGACAGGGCTATGGCTACACCTTC. The chain employs TRBV5-6 and TRBJ1-2; 8 positions agree with TRBD1. After removal of 2 bases from V and 4 bases from J, the junction contained 1 base not matched to a gene. This CDR3 is 13 amino acids long. Germline V gene lookup returns CDR1 SGHDT and CDR2 YYEEEE.

V usage is TRBV18 and J usage is TRBJ2-2; no clear D. The CDR3 consists of 15 residues. In germline, CDR1 is KGHSH, CDR2 LQKENI. Trimming pared 2 bases from V and 4 bases from J, leaving 11 bases between. CDR3 sequence reads: CASSPTSTPTGELFF. The CDR3 coding sequence is TGTGCCAGCTCACCAACTTCTACCCCCACCGGGGAGCTGTTTTTT.

This rearrangement joins TRBV7-9 to TRBJ2-2; 7 bases fit TRBD1. V lost 8 bases, J lost 3 bases, and 6 bases stayed unmatched. CDR3 size: 14 residues. Germline lookup yields CDR1 SEHNR and CDR2 FQNEAQ (reference sequence). The CDR3 loop reads CASDRDKYTGELFF. For the CDR3, the DNA is TGTGCCAGCGACAGGGACAAATACACCGGGGAGCTGTTTTTT.

V usage is TRBV7-2 and J usage is TRBJ2-5; the match to TRBD1 covers 11 bases. The CDR3 runs 13 residues. Germline V gives CDR1 SGHTA, CDR2 FQGNSA. V lost 9 bases, J lost 1 base, and 1 base stayed unmatched. The DNA of the CDR3 is TGTGCCAGTGGGACAGGGGGCCAAGAGACCCAGTACTTC. It codes for CASGTGGQETQYF.

This clone was observed a few times. The J gene is TRBJ2-1, the V gene TRBV7-3; D perhaps matches TRBD1 (5 bases). This CDR3 has 13 residues. V was cut by 0 bases and J by 6 bases, with 6 bases left in between. Germline V gene sequence: CDR1 SGHTA, CDR2 FQGTGA. The DNA of the CDR3 is TGTGCCAGCAGCTTAACTGGGGCCAATGAGCAGTTCTTC. This translates into CASSLTGANEQFF.

CDR3 coding DNA: TGTGCCAGCTCACGGGACAGGAAAAACAATGAGCAGTTCTTC. Amino acid sequence: CASSRDRKNNEQFF. The chain joins TRBV18 to TRBJ2-1; 8 nucleotides match TRBD1. The CDR3 is 14 residues long. Germline assignment: CDR1 KGHSH and CDR2 LQKENI. V gave up 4 bases and J gave up 5 bases; unmatched junction bases: 4. Complete variable domain (other parts from reference TRBV18 and TRBJ2-1): NAGVMQNPRHLVRRRGQEARLRCSPMKGHSHVYWYRQLPEEGLKFMVYLQKENIIDESGMPKERFSAEFPKEGPSILRIQQVVRGDSAAYFCASSRDRKNNEQFFGPGTRLTVL.

This rearrangement joins TRBV12-3 or TRBV12-4 to TRBJ2-5; D may be TRBD2 (6 bases). The CDR3 consists of 12 residues. Trimming took 2 bases from V and 5 from J, leaving 6 bases between them. The CDR3 DNA sequence: TGTGCCAGCAGTTTACGGGGGGAGACCCAGTACTTC. Translated, it gives CASSLRGETQYF.

The V call is TRBV3-1 (or the pseudogene TRBV3-2), the J call TRBJ2-7, with D possibly TRBD1 on 6 matching bases. Deletions cut 3 bases from V and 6 bases from J, with 21 bases between. In germline, CDR1 is LGHDT, CDR2 YNNKEL (reference sequence). The CDR3 runs 16 residues. For the CDR3, the DNA is TGTGCCAGCAGCCAGGGGGTCACAGACAGGCCTCGCGAGCAGTACTTC. This gives the protein CASSQGVTDRPREQYF.

For this clone: Relative to the germline gene, one junction end is altered; a read error may explain this. This sequence joins TRBV11-3 and TRBJ2-7; D is possibly TRBD2 (6 bases). The germline gives CDR1 SGHNT, CDR2 YENEEA. The CDR3 runs to 15 residues. The CDR3 is CASSLDSGVNPKLVF. The DNA for the CDR3 is TGTGCCAGCAGCTTAGATTCGGGAGTAAACCCCAAGCTCGTCTTC. Full variable domain (outside the CDR3, taken from reference TRBV11-3 and TRBJ2-7): EAGVVQSPRYKIIEKKQPVAFWCNPISGHNTLYWYLQNLGQGPELLIRYENEEAVDDSQLPKDRFSAERLKGVDSTLKIQPAELGDSAVYLCASSLDSGVNPKLVFGPGTRLTVT.

V is TRBV6-5 and J is TRBJ2-1; D ambiguous. This CDR3 is 14 amino acids long. The germline gives CDR1 MNHEY, CDR2 SVGAGI. Trimming cost V 8 bases and J 3 bases, with 14 bases left between them. The CDR3 coding sequence is TGTGCCAGCGCGATTGACACCCGCTACAATGAGCAGTTCTTC. It specifies CASAIDTRYNEQFF.

J is TRBJ1-2 and V is TRBV28, with TRBD1 matching 9 bases. Germline V gives CDR1 MDHEN, CDR2 SYDVKM. The CDR3 length is 13 residues. After removal of 2 bases from V and 6 bases from J, the junction contained 1 base not matched to a gene. CDR3 DNA: TGTGCCAGCAGTTTAGGACAGGGGAATGGCTACACCTTC. As protein: CASSLGQGNGYTF.

The chain combines TRBV3-1 (or the pseudogene TRBV3-2) with TRBJ2-3, with a possible D match to TRBD2 (7 bases). Germline V gene sequence: CDR1 LGHDT, CDR2 YNNKEL (reference sequence). Trimming removed 1 base at V and 4 bases at J, with 9 bases between. The length of the CDR3 is 14 residues. The CDR3 reads CASSQGGGPDTQYF. DNA for the CDR3: TGTGCCAGCAGCCAAGGCGGGGGCCCAGATACGCAGTATTTT.

The rearrangement links TRBV18 to TRBJ2-3, with D perhaps TRBD2 (6 bases). Trimming removed 3 bases from V and 2 bases from J, with 12 bases in between. The CDR3 contains 15 residues. In germline, CDR1 is KGHSH, CDR2 LQKENI. In DNA form, the CDR3 reads TGTGCCAGCTCACCCGAGCGGGTTTACACAGATACGCAGTATTTT. Protein: CASSPERVYTDTQYF.

This chain connects TRBV19 to TRBJ1-4, with 10 bases identical to TRBD1. The germline CDR1 and CDR2 sequences are LNHDA and SQIVND (reference sequence). The trim removed 4 bases at V and 6 bases at J, leaving 8 bases unmatched. The CDR3 is 16 amino acids. The CDR3 here is CASSSRFGTGDEKLFF. DNA for the CDR3: TGTGCCAGTAGTAGTCGATTCGGGACAGGGGATGAAAAACTGTTTTTT.

This chain links TRBV6-5 with TRBJ1-1, with 9 bases matching TRBD1. The CDR3 spans 13 residues. With V trimmed by 4 bases and J by 11 bases, 8 bases remained unmatched. Germline V gene lookup returns CDR1 MNHEY and CDR2 SVGAGI. The CDR3: CASSSDRQGEAFF. Here the CDR3 DNA reads TGTGCCAGCAGTTCCGACCGACAGGGGGAGGCTTTCTTT.

J is TRBJ2-2 and V is TRBV18; D may be TRBD1 (5 bases). From germline, CDR1 is KGHSH and CDR2 LQKENI. The CDR3 runs to 15 residues. V dropped 2 bases and J dropped 0 bases, with 7 bases sitting between them. The CDR3: CASSPRGTNTGELFF. The CDR3 bases are TGTGCCAGCTCACCAAGGGGTACGAACACCGGGGAGCTGTTTTTT.

Only a few counts were recorded for this clone. The CDR3 reads CASSYQPGFNEKLFF. The DNA for the CDR3 is TGTGCCAGCAGTTATCAACCGGGATTTAATGAAAAACTGTTTTTT. The chain recombines TRBV7-2 with TRBJ1-4; D is unresolved. The V end lost 6 bases, the J end lost 4 bases, and 15 bases lay between the germline ends. The CDR3 spans 15 residues. The germline V gene has CDR1 SGHTA and CDR2 FQGNSA.

The table lists this clone with a count of one. The chain has TRBV5-6 and TRBJ1-5, with D possibly TRBD1 on 5 matching bases. This CDR3 contains 15 residues. Germline CDR1 is SGHDT and CDR2 is YYEEEE. Trimming shortened V by 4 bases and J by 3 bases, and 14 bases separated the two germline ends. CDR3 sequence: CASSNLGGVNQPQHF. DNA for the CDR3: TGTGCCAGCAGCAATTTGGGGGGGGTCAATCAGCCCCAGCATTTT.

This chain uses TRBV4-1 with TRBJ1-1; TRBD1 might be the D (5 bases). There are 15 residues in the CDR3. CDR1 and CDR2 from the germline V gene are MGHRA and YSYEKL. The germline V and J ends were trimmed by 2 bases and 11 bases, with 21 bases remaining between them. Here the CDR3 DNA reads TGCGCCAGCAGCCAACACACCCTGGGGGGAGCCGGGGCTTTCTTT. Encoded protein: CASSQHTLGGAGAFF.

CDR3: CASTQGHQPQHF. CDR3 sequence (DNA): TGTGCCAGCACACAGGGGCATCAGCCCCAGCATTTT. This chain links TRBV6-6 with TRBJ1-5; the match to TRBD1 covers 7 bases. V gave up 7 bases and J gave up 5 bases; unmatched junction bases: 2. Germline V CDR1 and CDR2: MNHNY, SVGAGI (reference sequence). CDR3 length: 12 amino acids.

To note about this clone: The junction differs from germline at one of its ends, possibly a read error. The chain joins TRBV4-3 to TRBJ1-2, with D possibly being TRBD1 (6 bases). CDR1 is LGHNA and CDR2 is YSLEER in the germline V gene. The CDR3 is made up of 19 amino acids. The CDR3, as DNA: TGCGCCACCAGCCAAGAGCCCCGGGGGGTAAGCGGGGGGCCCTATGGCTACACCTTC. Its translation is CATSQEPRGVSGGPYGYTF.

The V and J genes are TRBV6-2 or TRBV6-3 and TRBJ1-6; perhaps TRBD1 as D (5 bases). This CDR3 is built from 18 residues. Germline lookup yields CDR1 MNHEY and CDR2 SVGEGT. The V end was cut by 2 bases, the J end by 8 bases, with 22 bases between. The CDR3 sequence is CASSYVPGIRTIYSPLHF. DNA of the CDR3: TGTGCCAGCAGTTACGTTCCAGGGATAAGGACGATATATTCACCCCTCCACTTT.

The rearrangement uses TRBV19 and TRBJ1-5, with D possibly being TRBD1 (6 bases). From germline, CDR1 is LNHDA and CDR2 SQIVND (reference sequence). V shed 5 bases and J shed 7 bases, with 12 bases lying between them. The CDR3 has 13 amino acids. The CDR3 loop is CASSYVQGQPQHF. Here the CDR3 DNA reads TGTGCCAGTAGTTATGTCCAGGGGCAGCCCCAGCATTTT.

V usage is TRBV5-4 and J usage is TRBJ1-2; 7 bases are shared with TRBD1. The V segment lost 0 bases and the J segment 5 bases; nucleotides outside the gene matches: 4. The V gene's germline CDR1 is SGHNT and CDR2 YYREEE (reference sequence). The length of the CDR3 is 14 residues. CDR3 in DNA: TGTGCCAGCAGCTTGGGACAGGGTTCATATGGCTACACCTTC. It is translated as CASSLGQGSYGYTF.

The CDR3 protein is CASSLASDEQFF. The CDR3 DNA reads TGCGCCAGCAGCTTGGCTAGCGATGAGCAGTTCTTC. The chain has TRBV5-1 and TRBJ2-1; tentatively, D is TRBD2 (6 bases). The germline gives CDR1 SGHRS, CDR2 YFSETQ. The CDR3 covers 12 residues. The germline V and J ends were trimmed by 0 bases and 8 bases, with 6 bases remaining between them.

The V call is TRBV12-3 or TRBV12-4, the J call TRBJ2-1; 8 nucleotides match TRBD2. The V gene end was trimmed by 10 bases and the J gene end by 4 bases; junction bases not matched to a gene: 6. The CDR3 extends over 13 amino acids. The CDR3 coding sequence is TGTGCCACCCGGGGGGGCGCGTACAATGAGCAGTTCTTC. It yields the protein CATRGGAYNEQFF.

The chain joins TRBV5-4 to TRBJ1-1; D is possibly TRBD1 (6 bases). The CDR3 covers 17 residues. V lost 0 bases and J lost 3, with 18 bases in between. Germline lookup yields CDR1 SGHNT and CDR2 YYREEE (reference sequence). The chain's CDR3 is CASSLGTVRNKDTEAFF. For the CDR3, the DNA is TGTGCCAGCAGCTTGGGGACAGTTCGAAATAAGGACACTGAAGCTTTCTTT.

The chain joins TRBV28 to TRBJ2-7, with a weak D call TRBD2 (5 bases). From germline, CDR1 is MDHEN and CDR2 SYDVKM. The CDR3 contains 13 residues. The V gene lost 11 bases and the J gene lost 0 bases, with 14 bases spanning the gap. CDR3 protein: CALAQRSSYEQYF. The CDR3 DNA follows: TGTGCCCTGGCCCAGCGGAGCTCCTACGAGCAGTACTTC.